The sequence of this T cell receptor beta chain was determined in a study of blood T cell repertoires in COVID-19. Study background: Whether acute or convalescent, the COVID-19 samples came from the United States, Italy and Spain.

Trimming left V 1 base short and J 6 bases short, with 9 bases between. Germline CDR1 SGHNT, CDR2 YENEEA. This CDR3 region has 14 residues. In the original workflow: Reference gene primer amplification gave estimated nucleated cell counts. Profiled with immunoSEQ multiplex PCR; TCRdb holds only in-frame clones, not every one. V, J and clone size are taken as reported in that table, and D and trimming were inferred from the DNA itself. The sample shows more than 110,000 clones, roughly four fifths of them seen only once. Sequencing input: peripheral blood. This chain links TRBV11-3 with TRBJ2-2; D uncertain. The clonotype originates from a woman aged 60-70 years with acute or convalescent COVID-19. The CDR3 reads CASSLVSGAGELFF. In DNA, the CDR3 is TGTGCCAGCAGCTTAGTATCTGGAGCCGGGGAGCTGTTTTTT.